The 24 T cell receptor beta chains below come from one sample, sequenced in a study of brain T cells in children with intractable seizures. Time point reported: blood from clinic visit 5 months post-surgery; TSC patient then seizure free. Assay used: immunoSEQ multiplex PCR; TCRdb lists only in-frame clones, some missing. Here the sample spans 300,000 to 400,000 clones, 85% to 95% being singletons. The specimen was peripheral blood, collected less than 6 months after surgery. These receptors were collected from a boy younger than two with tuberous sclerosis and intractable seizures.

The chain links TRBV4-2 to TRBJ1-2, with D perhaps TRBD1 (5 bases). The V gene's germline CDR1 is LGHNA and CDR2 YNFKEQ. The V end was cut by 4 bases, the J end by 3 bases, with 18 bases between. This CDR3 comprises 16 residues. Here the CDR3 DNA reads TGTGCCAGCAGCCGACTTGGGGGGAAGTGGGACTATGGCTACACCTTC. Its protein product is CASSRLGGKWDYGYTF.

This chain links TRBV19 with TRBJ1-5; a weak D match, TRBD1 (5 bases). The germline V and J ends were trimmed by 8 bases and 3 bases, with 17 bases remaining between them. Germline lookup yields CDR1 LNHDA and CDR2 SQIVND (reference sequence). The CDR3 is made up of 15 amino acids. The CDR3 is CASWGRTVHNQPQHF. CDR3 nucleotide sequence: TGTGCCAGTTGGGGGAGGACGGTTCACAATCAGCCCCAGCATTTT.

The chain has TRBV2 and TRBJ2-6; D call uncertain. Germline CDR1 SNHLY, CDR2 FYNNEI. The CDR3 contains 17 residues. The V gene lost 2 bases and the J gene lost 0 bases, with 11 bases spanning the gap. As DNA, the CDR3 is TGTGCCAGCAGTGAACTTTTTACAGTCTCTGGGGCCAACGTCCTGACTTTC. Encoded protein: CASSELFTVSGANVLTF.

The V gene is TRBV20-1, the J gene TRBJ1-2; 8 bases are a match to TRBD1. CDR3 length: 11 residues. The germline V gene has CDR1 DFQATT and CDR2 SNEGSKA (reference sequence). Germline trimming cut 1 base from V and 8 bases from J; bases unmatched to any gene: 0. CDR3 protein: CSARAGGGYTF. CDR3 DNA: TGCAGTGCTAGAGCAGGGGGCGGCTACACCTTC.

The chain recombines TRBV11-3 with TRBJ2-7; D not certain. From germline, CDR1 is SGHNT and CDR2 YENEEA. The ends were cut back, 0 bases at V and 6 bases at J, with 9 bases in the middle. This CDR3 has 13 residues. CDR3 sequence (DNA): TGTGCCAGCAGCTTAGATATAGCCTCCGAGCAGTACTTC. This translates into CASSLDIASEQYF.

This clone has only one observation. The CDR3 loop is CASSLDTGASSYNSPLHF. CDR3 bases: TGCGCCAGCAGCTTGGACACCGGGGCCAGCTCCTATAATTCACCCCTCCACTTT. The V call is TRBV5-1, the J call TRBJ1-6, with D tentatively TRBD1 (5 bases). The CDR3 sequence is 18 residues long. CDR1 and CDR2 (germline): SGHRS, YFSETQ. Trimming removed 0 bases from V and 0 bases from J, with 13 bases in between. The complete variable domain, with remaining parts taken from reference TRBV5-1 and TRBJ1-6, reads KAGVTQTPRYLIKTRGQQVTLSCSPISGHRSVSWYQQTPGQGLQFLFEYFSETQRNKGNFPGRFSGRQFSNSRSEMNVSTLELGDSALYLCASSLDTGASSYNSPLHFGNGTRLTVT.

CDR3 amino acids: CAISTRVEEQYF. The CDR3 region has the DNA TGTGCCATCAGCACTCGAGTTGAAGAGCAGTACTTC. This rearrangement joins TRBV10-3 to TRBJ2-7; D unclear. The CDR3 consists of 12 residues. V shed 6 bases and J shed 7 bases, with 13 bases lying between them. Germline V gives CDR1 ENHRY, CDR2 SYGVKD.

J is TRBJ2-1 and V is TRBV9; D is unresolved. Germline V CDR1 and CDR2: SGDLS, YYNGEE. CDR3 length: 15 amino acids. Trimming took 7 bases from V and 3 from J, leaving 17 bases between them. The CDR3 DNA reads as TGTGCCAGCGGCTCCTGGGAAGGGCTCTACAATGAGCAGTTCTTC. Amino acids: CASGSWEGLYNEQFF.

The genes are TRBV2 and TRBJ2-3; D might be TRBD1 (6 bases). The CDR3 is 16 amino acids. Trimming took 4 bases from V and 2 from J, leaving 16 bases between them. The germline V gene has CDR1 SNHLY and CDR2 FYNNEI. In DNA, the CDR3 is TGTGCCAGCAGTGCGGACAGCGGAGTAACCACAGATACGCAGTATTTT. It yields the protein CASSADSGVTTDTQYF.

The V gene is TRBV19, the J gene TRBJ1-5; D remains ambiguous. Trimming took 2 bases from V and 6 from J, leaving 11 bases between them. Germline V lookup: CDR1 LNHDA, CDR2 SQIVND (reference sequence). This CDR3 has 14 residues. Here the CDR3 DNA reads TGTGCCAGTAGTATACAAAGGGTCGGTCAGCCCCAGCATTTT. This sequence encodes CASSIQRVGQPQHF.

The rearrangement joins TRBV6-1 to TRBJ1-2; D is uncertain. Trimming took off 2 bases at V and 6 bases at J, with 16 bases between the two ends. Germline V gene sequence: CDR1 MNHNS, CDR2 SASEGT. The CDR3 is 15 amino acids. The CDR3 protein is CASSESGLLGHGYTF. The CDR3 bases are TGTGCCAGCAGTGAATCTGGCCTCCTAGGTCATGGCTACACCTTC.

The V call is TRBV7-5, the J call TRBJ1-5; the table's D call, TRBD1, has no DNA check behind it. TRBV7-5 is described as a pseudogene. This CDR3 is 16 amino acids long. CDR3 coding DNA: TGTGCCAGAAGCTTAGGGACAGGGTTAGGCAATCAGCCCCAGCATTTT. Translated: CARSLGTGLGNQPQHF.

The V call is TRBV7-3, the J call TRBJ2-1; the D gene is possibly TRBD2 (6 bases). Germline-derived CDR1 and CDR2 are SGHTA and FQGTGA. CDR3 length equals 12 residues. Trimming cost V 5 bases and J 10 bases, with 12 bases left between them. The CDR3 protein is CASSAGTREQFF. The CDR3 bases are TGTGCCAGCAGCGCGGGGACTCGAGAGCAGTTCTTC.

This clone showed up just once. The genes are TRBV13 and TRBJ2-1; TRBD2 agrees at 12 bases. The CDR3 is 15 residues long. From germline, CDR1 is PRHDT and CDR2 FYEKMQ (reference sequence). V trimming: 5 bases; J trimming: 7 bases; junction bases outside the gene matches: 6. This CDR3 reads CASSQASGRGNEQFF. CDR3 nucleotides: TGTGCCAGCAGCCAAGCTAGCGGGAGGGGGAATGAGCAGTTCTTC.

This clone has a handful of counts. The J gene is TRBJ2-5, the V gene TRBV6-1; 9 nucleotides agree with TRBD1. Germline values: CDR1 MNHNS, CDR2 SASEGT. CDR3 length: 17 residues. Trimming cost V 2 bases and J 5 bases; bases outside gene matches: 12. The CDR3 DNA follows: TGTGCCAGCAGTGAATCCCGGGACAGGGTTTTTGCGGAGACCCAGTACTTC. This encodes CASSESRDRVFAETQYF.

This chain links TRBV28 with TRBJ1-1; TRBD1 matches at 7 bases. Trimming took 5 bases from V and 0 from J; bases not matched to a gene: 15. Germline loops: CDR1 MDHEN, CDR2 SYDVKM. The CDR3 contains 18 residues. This chain's CDR3 is CASSPNQGVFSLNTEAFF. In nucleotides, the CDR3 is TGTGCCAGCAGTCCCAACCAGGGGGTCTTCTCCTTGAACACTGAAGCTTTCTTT.

This clone occurred once. The rearrangement joins TRBV6-4 to TRBJ1-5; 8 bases map to TRBD1. Per germline, CDR1 MRHNA and CDR2 SNTAGT. With V trimmed by 9 bases and J by 5 bases, 3 bases remained unmatched. The CDR3 length is 12 residues. The CDR3 reads CARTTGDQPQHF. The CDR3 DNA reads as TGTGCCAGAACGACAGGGGATCAGCCCCAGCATTTT.

The gene calls are TRBV6-5 and TRBJ1-3; D ambiguous. This CDR3 is 14 amino acids long. The V gene's germline CDR1 is MNHEY and CDR2 SVGAGI. V was shortened by 2 bases and J by 0 bases, with 5 bases between the two germline ends. The CDR3 coding sequence is TGTGCCAGCAGTTACGATGTCTCTGGAAACACCATATATTTT. Residues: CASSYDVSGNTIYF.

The gene calls are TRBV7-2 and TRBJ2-3; 7 nucleotides agree with TRBD1. The CDR3 is made up of 15 amino acids. Germline CDR1 and CDR2: SGHTA and FQGNSA. The V gene end was trimmed by 4 bases and the J gene end by 10 bases; junction bases not matched to a gene: 14. The CDR3 DNA is TGTGCCAGCAGCTCTAGGACAGGAGGCCCCAGTGCGCAGTATTTT. It encodes CASSSRTGGPSAQYF.

The J gene is TRBJ2-1, the V gene TRBV2, with TRBD2 matching over 10 bases. The junction had 4 bases not matched to a gene; V was cut back by 2 bases and J by 6 bases. Per the germline V gene, CDR1 is SNHLY and CDR2 is FYNNEI. The CDR3 is 15 residues long. CDR3 DNA: TGTGCCAGCAGTGAACTAGCGGGAGTCGGCAATGAGCAGTTCTTC. It is translated as CASSELAGVGNEQFF.

This chain links TRBV10-2 with TRBJ2-1; D is undetermined. The CDR3 has 13 residues. The germline V gene encodes CDR1 WSHSY and CDR2 SAAADI. The germline V and J ends were trimmed by 8 bases and 0 bases, with 8 bases remaining between them. The CDR3, as DNA: TGCGCCAGCGGATCCGACTCCTACAATGAGCAGTTCTTC. This encodes CASGSDSYNEQFF.

This sequence joins TRBV5-4 and TRBJ2-1; TRBD2 matches 13 bases. After removal of 4 bases from V and 2 bases from J, the junction contained 6 bases not matched to a gene. This CDR3 is 17 amino acids long. Germline loops: CDR1 SGHNT, CDR2 YYREEE (reference sequence). The CDR3 reads CASSGGLAGAPYNEQFF. DNA of the CDR3: TGTGCCAGCAGCGGAGGACTAGCGGGAGCACCCTACAATGAGCAGTTCTTC.

This clone was detected only once. The chain carries TRBV5-1 and TRBJ1-2, with no clear D. Germline lookup yields CDR1 SGHRS and CDR2 YFSETQ. The CDR3 covers 14 residues. The V gene lost 0 bases and the J gene lost 7 bases, with 13 bases spanning the gap. This CDR3 is CASSLEDGLSGYTF. The CDR3 DNA sequence: TGCGCCAGCAGCTTGGAGGACGGCCTGTCTGGCTACACCTTC.

This chain connects TRBV7-8 to TRBJ2-3, with D maybe TRBD2 (5 bases). Trimming cost V 5 bases and J 2 bases, with 14 bases left between them. The CDR3 consists of 15 residues. Per germline, CDR1 SGHVS and CDR2 FQNEAQ. CDR3 amino acids: CASSPEVRDTDTQYF. The CDR3 nucleotides are TGTGCCAGCAGCCCGGAGGTCCGGGACACAGATACGCAGTATTTT.